This record looks at one T cell receptor beta chain sequence and its context. Its antigen is still unknown. No clone much larger than this one lies a single base away; base qualities are absent. This record belongs to a study of shared clonotypes between healthy human individuals (TCRdb year 2020). Background on the whole study: The cohort comprised two women and a few men aged 18 to 49 years. To estimate repertoire size and how much clonotype sharing occurs between individuals, the study deeply sequenced the blood TCR repertoires of five or six healthy adults. To increase sequencing depth and limit assay-specific biases, TCR repertoire library preparation and sequencing were carried out by different laboratories using diverse techniques. Per donor, leukapheresis produced somewhere between about 0.8 and 9.5 billion PBMCs. Study-wide conclusions, independent of this receptor: Sampling was limited to blood, and TCR repertoires in tissue likely differ from TCR repertoires in blood. Because the study included only a small number of donors, the genetic and exposure-history diversity represented was limited. Pairwise subsampling indicated that sequencing depth was expected to affect the degree of clonotype sharing among donors.

Using the deep immunoSEQ assay, TCR CDR3 regions were amplified from genomic DNA by multiplex PCR. Extracted genomic DNA from each cell subset was spread evenly across all wells of several immunoSEQ 96-well plates, with each plate serving as a replicate. For unsorted PBMC, around 300 ng of genomic DNA, equivalent to 25,000 to 35,000 T cell genomes, went into each replicate PCR. Genomic DNA from unsorted PBMC was sequenced over ten immunoSEQ deep assay plates. Purified libraries were quantified with a Qubit 3.0 fluorometer, sized on a Bioanalyzer 2100, and re-quantified with the KAPA Library Quantification kit. Every immunoSEQ 96-well plate was sequenced on a separate single-read 150-cycle Illumina NextSeq 550 flow cell. In the authors' own workflow: The immunoSEQ output contained only junctional sequences without quality scores, so filtering could not match that applied to full-length reads. Sequences were annotated with PyIR, a Python wrapper for IgBLAST v1.9, and V/J genes and CDR3 were assigned using IMGT germline references. Reads with weak V/J assignments (E-value above 1e-6), missing CDR3, stop codons, out-of-frame junctions, or ambiguous translated residues were removed. V3J clonotypes were defined as sequences sharing an identical inferred V gene, J gene, and CDR3 amino acid sequence. The percentage overlap between two repertoires was calculated by dividing the number of shared unique clonotypes by the size of the smaller repertoire. Richness of each repertoire was evaluated using RTK rarefaction, the Chao1 estimator, and Recon v2.1 estimates of unobserved clonotypes. TCRdb limited this immuneACCESS table to in-frame rearrangements with V and J called. A share of clones is missing; checked studies link under half to unresolved V genes, and the rest is unexplained. V, J and clone size are those of that table, while D and trimming were read from the DNA. In all, the sample holds more than 400,000 clones, and 81% of those were seen once. The ten largest make up 9.5% to 15% of the sample.

A distance of 18 bases separates the germline ends of V and J, which lose 7 bases and 0 bases respectively. Measured from the cysteine to the phenylalanine, the CDR3 is 16 residues long. The entry retains the CDR3 DNA only, 48 bases that are in frame from base 1. The germline V gene (reference sequence) specifies MNHNY as CDR1 and SVGAGI as CDR2. The donors were healthy, HIV-negative adults with no recently reported acute infections or vaccinations. Only Caucasian adults living in Nashville, Tennessee, USA were represented among the donors. For unsorted samples, approximately 89 million PBMCs were counted, and genomic DNA was extracted using the QIAamp DNA Blood Mini kit. Blood was obtained by leukapheresis, after which PBMCs were separated by Ficoll-Histopaque density gradient centrifugation and cryopreserved in liquid nitrogen vapor phase.

This receptor chain uses TRBV6-6 and TRBJ1-1; possibly the D gene is TRBD1, per 6 matching bases. The sample comprised PBMCs. The source is a woman between 35 and 50 years old in good health. Some clones in this sample may be carry-over from other donors' samples. The DNA sequence reads TGTGCCAGCACCCCGGACAGAAACTCTCTGAACACTGAAGCTTTCTTT. Its product reads: CASTPDRNSLNTEAFF.